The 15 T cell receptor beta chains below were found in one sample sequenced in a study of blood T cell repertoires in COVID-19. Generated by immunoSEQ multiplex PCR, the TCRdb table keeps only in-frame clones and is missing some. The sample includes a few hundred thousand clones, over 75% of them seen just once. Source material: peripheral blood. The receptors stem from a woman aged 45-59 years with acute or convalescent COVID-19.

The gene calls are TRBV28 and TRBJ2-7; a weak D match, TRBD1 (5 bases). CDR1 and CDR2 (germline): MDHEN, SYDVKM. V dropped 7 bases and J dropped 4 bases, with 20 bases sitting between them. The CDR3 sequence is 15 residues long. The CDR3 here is CASTRRQGLRYEQYF. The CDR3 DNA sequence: TGTGCCAGCACCAGACGCCAGGGTCTGAGGTACGAGCAGTACTTC. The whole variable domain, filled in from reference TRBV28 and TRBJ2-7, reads DVKVTQSSRYLVKRTGEKVFLECVQDMDHENMFWYRQDPGLGLRLIYFSYDVKMKEKGDIPEGYSVSREKKERFSLILESASTNQTSMYLCASTRRQGLRYEQYFGPGTRLTVT.

CDR3 sequence: CASSQGARATGELFF. The CDR3 DNA sequence: TGTGCCAGCAGCCAAGGGGCCAGGGCTACCGGGGAGCTGTTTTTT. The chain has TRBV3-1 (or the pseudogene TRBV3-2) and TRBJ2-2, with a possible D match to TRBD1 (5 bases). V dropped 1 base and J dropped 5 bases, with 11 bases sitting between them. The CDR3 runs to 15 residues. Germline values: CDR1 LGHDT, CDR2 YNNKEL (reference sequence).

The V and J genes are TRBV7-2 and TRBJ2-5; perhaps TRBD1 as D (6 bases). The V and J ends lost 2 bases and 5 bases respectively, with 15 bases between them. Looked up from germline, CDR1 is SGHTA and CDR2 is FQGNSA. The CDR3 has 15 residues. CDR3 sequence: CASSLRGTVRETQYF. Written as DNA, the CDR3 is TGTGCCAGCAGCTTAAGGGGGACGGTCCGGGAGACCCAGTACTTC.

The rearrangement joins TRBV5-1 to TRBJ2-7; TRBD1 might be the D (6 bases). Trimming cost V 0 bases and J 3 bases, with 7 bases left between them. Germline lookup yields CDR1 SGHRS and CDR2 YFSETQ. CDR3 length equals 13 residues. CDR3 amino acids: CASSLDRDYEQYF. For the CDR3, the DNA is TGCGCCAGCAGCTTGGACAGGGACTACGAGCAGTACTTC.

The CDR3 sequence is CASWERASGVLYTDTQYF. The CDR3 nucleotides read TGTGCCTCATGGGAGCGGGCTAGCGGGGTCCTCTACACAGATACGCAGTATTTT. V gene TRBV27 combines with J gene TRBJ2-3, with 9 bases lining up with TRBD2. From germline, CDR1 is MNHEY and CDR2 SMNVEV (reference sequence). The CDR3 spans 18 residues. With 11 bases clipped from V and 2 bases from J, the junction kept 20 bases outside the gene matches.

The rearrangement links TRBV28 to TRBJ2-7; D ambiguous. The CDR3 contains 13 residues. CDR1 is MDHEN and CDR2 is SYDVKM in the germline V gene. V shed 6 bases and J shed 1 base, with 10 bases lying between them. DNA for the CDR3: TGTGCCAGCAGCTATACAGTATCCTACGAGCAGTACTTC. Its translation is CASSYTVSYEQYF.

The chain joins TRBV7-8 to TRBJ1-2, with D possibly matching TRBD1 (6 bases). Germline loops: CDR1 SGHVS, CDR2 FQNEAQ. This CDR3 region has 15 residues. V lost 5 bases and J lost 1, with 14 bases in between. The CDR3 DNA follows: TGTGCCAGCAGCCGACAGGTTATTCTTAACTATGGCTACACCTTC. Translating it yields CASSRQVILNYGYTF.

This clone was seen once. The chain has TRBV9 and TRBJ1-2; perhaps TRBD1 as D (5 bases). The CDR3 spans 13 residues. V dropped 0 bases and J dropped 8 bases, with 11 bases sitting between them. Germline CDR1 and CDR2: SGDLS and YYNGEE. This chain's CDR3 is CASSVGGAGGYTF. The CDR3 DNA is TGTGCCAGCAGCGTAGGCGGGGCGGGCGGCTACACCTTC.

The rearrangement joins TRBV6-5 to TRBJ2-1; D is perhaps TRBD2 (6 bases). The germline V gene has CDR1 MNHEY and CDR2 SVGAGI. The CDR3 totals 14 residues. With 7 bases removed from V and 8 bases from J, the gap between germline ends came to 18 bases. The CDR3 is CASTLRGGGDEQFF. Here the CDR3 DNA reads TGTGCCAGCACCCTTAGGGGAGGAGGCGATGAGCAGTTCTTC.

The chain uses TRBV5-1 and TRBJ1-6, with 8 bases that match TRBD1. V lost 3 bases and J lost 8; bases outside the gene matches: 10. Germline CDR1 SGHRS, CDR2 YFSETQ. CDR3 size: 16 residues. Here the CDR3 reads CASSSPQGVTDSPLHF. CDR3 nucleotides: TGCGCCAGCAGCTCCCCACAGGGGGTAACAGATTCACCCCTCCACTTT.

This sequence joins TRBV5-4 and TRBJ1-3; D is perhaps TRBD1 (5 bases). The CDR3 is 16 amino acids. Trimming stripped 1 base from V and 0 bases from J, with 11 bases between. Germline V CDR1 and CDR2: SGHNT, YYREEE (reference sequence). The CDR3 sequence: CASSLSRGFSGNTIYF. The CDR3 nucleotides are TGTGCCAGCAGCTTGTCGCGGGGGTTCTCTGGAAACACCATATATTTT. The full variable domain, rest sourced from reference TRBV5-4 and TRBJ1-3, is ETGVTQSPTHLIKTRGQQVTLRCSSQSGHNTVSWYQQALGQGPQFIFQYYREEENGRGNFPPRFSGLQFPNYSSELNVNALELDDSALYLCASSLSRGFSGNTIYFGEGSWLTVV.

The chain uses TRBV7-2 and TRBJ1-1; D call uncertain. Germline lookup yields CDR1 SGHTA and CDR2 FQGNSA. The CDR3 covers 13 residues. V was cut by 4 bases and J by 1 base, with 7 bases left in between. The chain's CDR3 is CASSSTENTEAFF. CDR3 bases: TGTGCCAGCAGCTCTACAGAGAACACTGAAGCTTTCTTT. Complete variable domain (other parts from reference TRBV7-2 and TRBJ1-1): GAGVSQSPSNKVTEKGKDVELRCDPISGHTALYWYRQSLGQGLEFLIYFQGNSAPDKSGLPSDRFSAERTGGSVSTLTIQRTQQEDSAVYLCASSSTENTEAFFGQGTRLTVV.

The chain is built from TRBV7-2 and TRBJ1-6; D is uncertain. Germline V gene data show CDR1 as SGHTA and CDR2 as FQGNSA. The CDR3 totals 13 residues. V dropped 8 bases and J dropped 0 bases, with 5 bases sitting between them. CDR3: CASRSSYNSPLHF. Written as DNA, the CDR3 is TGTGCCAGCCGGAGCTCCTATAATTCACCCCTCCACTTT.

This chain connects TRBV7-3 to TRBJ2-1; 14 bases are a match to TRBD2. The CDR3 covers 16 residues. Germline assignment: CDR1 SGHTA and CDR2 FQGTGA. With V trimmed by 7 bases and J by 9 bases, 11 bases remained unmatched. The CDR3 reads CASTLNLGTSGSEQFF. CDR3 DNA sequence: TGTGCCAGCACCCTTAACTTAGGGACTAGCGGGAGTGAGCAGTTCTTC.

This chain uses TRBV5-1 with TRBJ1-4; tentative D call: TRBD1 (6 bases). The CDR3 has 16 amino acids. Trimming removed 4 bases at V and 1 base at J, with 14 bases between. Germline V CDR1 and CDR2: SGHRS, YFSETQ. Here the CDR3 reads CASSGGQLLTNEKLFF. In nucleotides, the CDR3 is TGCGCCAGCAGCGGAGGACAGCTATTAACTAATGAAAAACTGTTTTTT.